This entry lists 9 T cell receptor beta chains sequenced from one sample in a study of Ad26.COV2.S vaccination and SARS-CoV-2 variants. The treatment: over 15 received Ad26.COV2.S at low or high dose, single or two shots; about 5 received placebo; per-sample allocation not given. Specimens were obtained on day 63 following the first vaccine or placebo injection. Libraries were prepared by immunoSEQ multiplex PCR; TCRdb keeps only in-frame clonotypes and omits some of them. The repertoire holds 430,000 or so clones, with about 91% as singletons. The sequenced sample was peripheral blood, obtained in a trial of Ad26.COV2.S vaccine versus placebo. The receptors stem from a person aged 18-65 years who received the Ad26.COV2.S COVID-19 vaccine or a placebo.

V gene TRBV6-5 combines with J gene TRBJ1-6, with D unclear. The length of the CDR3 is 15 residues. Trimming left V 7 bases short and J 6 bases short, with 16 bases between. Germline V lookup: CDR1 MNHEY, CDR2 SVGAGI. The chain's CDR3 is CASTSHNGANSPLHF. The CDR3 nucleotides are TGTGCCAGCACCTCGCACAACGGAGCTAATTCACCCCTCCACTTT.

In its sample, this clone was seen once. The chain is built from TRBV7-6 and TRBJ2-2; 11 bases map to TRBD2. This CDR3 spans 18 amino acids. The germline V gene encodes CDR1 SGHVS and CDR2 FNYEAQ. Trimming took 2 bases from V and 0 from J; bases not matched to a gene: 5. The CDR3 sequence is CASSLLAGGNSNTGELFF. The CDR3 DNA is TGTGCCAGCAGCTTATTAGCGGGGGGGAACTCGAACACCGGGGAGCTGTTTTTT.

This clone was seen once. The V gene is TRBV11-3, the J gene TRBJ1-1; D ambiguous. V was cut by 4 bases and J by 1 base, with 10 bases left in between. There are 14 residues in the CDR3. Germline V gene lookup returns CDR1 SGHNT and CDR2 YENEEA. DNA of the CDR3: TGTGCCAGCAGCTCGGTAAGAGGGAACACTGAAGCTTTCTTT. This sequence encodes CASSSVRGNTEAFF.

Concerning this clone: The sample has other DNA sequences that encode this CDR3 too. The V and J genes are TRBV21-1 and TRBJ2-5. TRBV21-1 is flagged as a pseudogene. The CDR3 is 11 residues long. Here the CDR3 DNA reads TGTGCCAGCAGCAAAGGAGAGACCCAGTACTTC. Its translation: CASSKGETQYF.

This chain connects TRBV5-1 to TRBJ2-7; 9 bases are a match to TRBD1. Germline V gene data show CDR1 as SGHRS and CDR2 as YFSETQ. J was trimmed by 5 bases and V by 4 bases; bases with no gene match: 7. This CDR3 comprises 14 residues. The chain's CDR3 is CASSGGQGRDEQYF. The DNA of the CDR3 is TGCGCCAGCAGCGGGGGACAGGGTAGGGACGAGCAGTACTTC.

The chain links TRBV2 to TRBJ2-7; D uncertain. This CDR3 has 13 residues. Trimming took 1 base from V and 5 from J, leaving 9 bases between them. Germline values: CDR1 SNHLY, CDR2 FYNNEI. The CDR3 coding sequence is TGTGCCAGCAGTGAAGACGGCCTTGACGAGCAGTACTTC. It yields the protein CASSEDGLDEQYF.

The V gene is TRBV5-8, the J gene TRBJ2-2; 10 nucleotides align to TRBD1. Looked up from germline, CDR1 is SGHTS and CDR2 is YDEGEE. CDR3 length equals 15 residues. After removal of 3 bases from V and 1 base from J, the junction contained 0 bases not matched to a gene. The CDR3 spells CASSWDRGNTGELFF. CDR3 bases: TGTGCCAGCAGCTGGGACAGGGGGAACACCGGGGAGCTGTTTTTT.

For the CDR3, the DNA is TGTGCCAGCAGCGCCGACCCTGGGGCCAACGTCCTGACTTTC. Translating gives CASSADPGANVLTF. This chain uses TRBV3-1 (or the pseudogene TRBV3-2) with TRBJ2-6, with D hard to call. The V end lost 5 bases, the J end lost 2 bases, and 7 bases lay between the germline ends. CDR1 and CDR2 (germline): LGHDT, YNNKEL (reference sequence). This CDR3 is built from 14 residues.

The chain has TRBV10-3 and TRBJ2-3; TRBD1 matches at 11 bases. Germline V CDR1 and CDR2: ENHRY, SYGVKD. J was trimmed by 2 bases and V by 6 bases; bases with no gene match: 10. The CDR3 has 17 residues. The CDR3 spells CAISSRRTGGFTDTQYF. DNA of the CDR3: TGTGCCATCAGCTCCCGGAGGACAGGGGGCTTCACAGATACGCAGTATTTT.